One T cell receptor (beta chain) is described in this entry. Its antigen is undetermined. Germline assignment: CDR1 MNHNY and CDR2 SVGAGI (reference sequence). CDR3 length: 14 residues. Trimming removed 7 bases at V and 7 bases at J, with 19 bases between. The sample is drawn from a study of untreated major depressive disorder. Assay: immunoSEQ multiplex PCR; the TCRdb copy retains only in-frame clones and omits some. The sample shows 23,000 or so clones, around 93% of them seen only once. Study-wide points: CD4+ T cells from depressed patients used TRBV05-01 (Vbeta 5.1) more often than controls. Findings may not generalize because the study sample was small. Each subject's top five TRBV05-01 clones were all private.

The source of this sequence is a woman aged 25 to 45 with major depressive disorder. The sequencing input was CD4+ T cells from PBMCs. The chain links TRBV6-6 to TRBJ2-5; D may be TRBD1 (6 bases). The CDR3 DNA reads as TGTGCCAGCAATCGACAGGCTATCAAGATGACCCAGTACTTC. As protein: CASNRQAIKMTQYF.